This T cell receptor beta chain was identified during a study of blood T cell repertoires in COVID-19. Only in-frame clones appear in the TCRdb table, and some are missing; sequencing was by immunoSEQ multiplex PCR. The sample includes about 270,000 clones, less than 90% of them seen just once. Participants spanned ages about 18 to 90 years and resided in fewer than 30 US areas. This clone was detected only a few times. The sequencing input was PBMCs or T cells enriched from blood (not recorded which). The sequence came from a woman aged 45-65 years who had recovered from COVID-19.

In nucleotides, the CDR3 is TGTGCCAGCAGCTTGCTAGGGGTTCAGGGTGGAAACACCATATATTTT. It yields the protein CASSLLGVQGGNTIYF. The J gene is TRBJ1-3, the V gene TRBV11-2, with D perhaps TRBD1 (5 bases). The CDR3 consists of 16 residues. Deletions cut 3 bases from V and 3 bases from J, with 15 bases between. CDR1 SGHAT and CDR2 FQNNGV come from the germline V gene.